The source of this TCR beta chain is a study of shared clonotypes between healthy human individuals. Whole-study results and caveats: Rarefaction indicated that sorted-subset sequencing remained incomplete although depth was large.

The CDR3 totals 15 residues. The ends lost 0 bases at V and 6 bases at J; junction bases unmatched: 5. Germline assignment: CDR1 SGDLS and CDR2 YYNGEE. A word on this clone: Its antigen is undetermined.

HIV-negative, healthy adults without recent acute infections or vaccinations were the donors. The repertoire was sequenced with immunoSEQ multiplex PCR; TCRdb's copy has only in-frame clones and lacks some. This sample has 1.4 million or so clones, with about 98.5% found just once. Sequenced sample: naive CD4+ T cells sorted from blood. Documented subset: CD45RA+ positively selected. This rearrangement joins TRBV9 to TRBJ2-2; 7 positions match TRBD2. The sequence was collected from a man under 40 in good health. CDR3 DNA sequence: TGTGCCAGCAGCGTAGCTTCGGGAGGTTCCGGGGAGCTGTTTTTT. Its protein product is CASSVASGGSGELFF.